The 21 T cell receptor beta chains below all came from one sample that was sequenced in a study. TCRdb re-derived calls from the 5' RACE reads in MiXCR, one entry per CDR3 protein. Of approximately 60,000 distinct CDR3 sequences in the sample, roughly 28% were seen once. The sequenced sample was tumor-infiltrating memory CD4+ T cells sorted from the breast tumor. This sample's subset: memory CD4+ T cells, CD4+CD45RO+CD25-. All receptors derive from a female donor with breast cancer.

The sample holds a few counts of this clonotype. This chain joins TRBV5-1 and TRBJ1-1, with D uncertain. V lost 0 bases to trimming and J lost 5 bases, with 14 bases between them. Germline assignment: CDR1 SGHRS and CDR2 YFSETQ. The CDR3 is 15 residues long. The chain's CDR3 is CASSLEAQIRTEAFF. CDR3 in DNA: TGCGCCAGCAGCTTGGAGGCTCAGATTCGGACTGAAGCTTTCTTT.

The table lists this clonotype with a few counts. The V and J genes are TRBV6-1 and TRBJ1-2; the D gene is possibly TRBD1 (5 bases). The CDR3 length is 14 residues. Germline V lookup: CDR1 MNHNS, CDR2 SASEGT. Deletions cut 4 bases from V and 2 bases from J, with 11 bases between. DNA for the CDR3: TGTGCCAGCAGTGGGGGACTGATAAACTATGGCTACACCTTC. Translated, it gives CASSGGLINYGYTF.

The chain has TRBV20-1 and TRBJ2-1; 10 bases match TRBD2. This CDR3 comprises 14 residues. Trimming removed 5 bases from V and 7 bases from J; junction bases left unmatched: 8. Germline CDR1 is DFQATT and CDR2 is SNEGSKA (reference sequence). The CDR3 loop reads CSAYEREGRNEQFF. CDR3 nucleotide sequence: TGCAGTGCTTATGAGCGGGAGGGCCGTAATGAGCAGTTCTTC.

This clonotype was counted only a few times. The genes are TRBV3-1 and TRBJ2-7, with D tentatively TRBD2 (5 bases). Germline CDR1 and CDR2: LGHDT and YNNKEL (reference sequence). There are 13 residues in the CDR3. Deletions cut 3 bases from V and 6 bases from J, with 12 bases between. CDR3 loop: CASSHSFEGEQYF. Here the CDR3 DNA reads TGTGCCAGCAGCCATAGTTTTGAGGGCGAGCAGTACTTC.

The chain carries TRBV20-1 and TRBJ2-5, with D tentatively TRBD2 (5 bases). The CDR3 length is 13 residues. The V and J ends lost 1 base and 2 bases respectively, with 8 bases between them. Germline V gives CDR1 DFQATT, CDR2 SNEGSKA (reference sequence). CDR3 region: CSARVPGQETQYF. CDR3 DNA: TGCAGTGCTAGAGTTCCGGGGCAAGAGACCCAGTACTTC.

This clonotype showed up many times. The chain carries TRBV7-9 and TRBJ2-3, with D possibly called TRBD1 or TRBD2 (5 bases each). The CDR3 contains 15 residues. The germline gives CDR1 SEHNR, CDR2 FQNEAQ (reference sequence). V was trimmed by 4 bases and J by 9 bases, leaving 20 bases between them. The CDR3 nucleotides are TGTGCCAGCAGCTCCGCCTCCGGGGCCCAACGCACGCAGTATTTT. It translates to CASSSASGAQRTQYF.

This clonotype was seen a few times. This chain connects TRBV7-2 to TRBJ2-7; 12 positions match TRBD2. After removal of 5 bases from V and 3 bases from J, the junction contained 2 bases not matched to a gene. The length of the CDR3 is 14 residues. Germline V lookup: CDR1 SGHTA, CDR2 FQGNSA. The CDR3 spells CASSRGLAGYEQYF. The DNA for the CDR3 is TGTGCCAGCAGCCGGGGACTAGCGGGCTACGAGCAGTACTTC.

V is TRBV12-3 or TRBV12-4 and J is TRBJ2-3, with 7 bases lining up with TRBD2. V lost 6 bases, J lost 4 bases, and 13 bases stayed unmatched. The CDR3 spans 16 residues. DNA for the CDR3: TGTGCCAGCAGCCTGATCAGGATAGGGAGGGCAGATACGCAGTATTTT. It is translated as CASSLIRIGRADTQYF.

This sequence joins TRBV5-1 and TRBJ2-7, with 7 bases lining up with TRBD1. This CDR3 has 14 residues. J gave up 3 bases and V 10 bases, and 13 bases lay outside the gene matches. Germline V gene sequence: CDR1 SGHRS, CDR2 YFSETQ. The CDR3 region has the DNA TGCGCCTCCCAGGACAGGCCACAATACTACGAGCAGTACTTC. As protein: CASQDRPQYYEQYF.

This clonotype was counted between two and nine times. The chain links TRBV5-6 to TRBJ2-5, with 7 bases identical to TRBD1. Losses at the gene ends were 4 bases for V and 4 bases for J; bases not matched to a gene: 4. CDR1 is SGHDT and CDR2 is YYEEEE in the germline V gene. The CDR3 runs 13 residues. In nucleotides, the CDR3 is TGTGCCAGCAGCCGGGACAGAAGAGAGACCCAGTACTTC. Encoded protein: CASSRDRRETQYF. Variable domain in full (rest from reference TRBV5-6 and TRBJ2-5): DAGVTQSPTHLIKTRGQQVTLRCSPKSGHDTVSWYQQALGQGPQFIFQYYEEEERQRGNFPDRFSGHQFPNYSSELNVNALLLGDSALYLCASSRDRRETQYFGPGTRLLVL.

This clonotype was counted a few times. The chain has TRBV7-3 and TRBJ1-2; the D gene is possibly TRBD1 (5 bases). The CDR3 length is 15 residues. The V gene's germline CDR1 is SGHTA and CDR2 FQGTGA. V was pared by 5 bases and J by 3 bases, with 16 bases between. CDR3 in DNA: TGTGCCAGCAGCCCACGCCCGGGGGTCGACTATGGCTACACCTTC. It specifies CASSPRPGVDYGYTF.

This clonotype was seen a few times. The rearrangement links TRBV28 to TRBJ1-1; 9 bases match TRBD1. The CDR3 extends over 14 amino acids. V trimming: 4 bases; J trimming: 1 base; junction bases outside the gene matches: 1. Germline CDR1 and CDR2: MDHEN and SYDVKM. For the CDR3, the DNA is TGTGCCAGCAGTTCGGGACAGGGGAACACTGAAGCTTTCTTT. Its protein product is CASSSGQGNTEAFF. Looking up the rest from reference TRBV28 and TRBJ1-1 gives the full variable domain: DVKVTQSSRYLVKRTGEKVFLECVQDMDHENMFWYRQDPGLGLRLIYFSYDVKMKEKGDIPEGYSVSREKKERFSLILESASTNQTSMYLCASSSGQGNTEAFFGQGTRLTVV.

V and J are TRBV20-1 and TRBJ2-3, with no clear D. CDR3 length: 13 residues. V was clipped by 4 bases and J by 0 bases, with 8 bases between them. Germline V gives CDR1 DFQATT, CDR2 SNEGSKA (reference sequence). The CDR3 DNA reads as TGCAGTGCTAATTCCGGGAGCACAGATACGCAGTATTTT. Translation gives CSANSGSTDTQYF.

V usage is TRBV6-6 and J usage is TRBJ2-7, with unresolved D. V lost 6 bases to trimming and J lost 1 base, with 13 bases between them. The CDR3 totals 14 residues. Per the germline V gene, CDR1 is MNHNY and CDR2 is SVGAGI (reference sequence). CDR3 in amino acids: CASSILASSYEQYF. The DNA for the CDR3 is TGTGCCAGCAGCATCCTCGCTAGTTCCTACGAGCAGTACTTC.

The chain has TRBV5-5 and TRBJ1-1; D unresolved. The CDR3 loop spans 14 amino acids. The V and J ends lost 0 bases and 0 bases respectively, with 6 bases between them. CDR1 and CDR2 from the germline V gene are SGHKS and YYEKEE (reference sequence). The CDR3: CASSLVSVNTEAFF. The CDR3 DNA follows: TGTGCCAGCAGCTTGGTTTCGGTGAACACTGAAGCTTTCTTT.

This sequence joins TRBV2 and TRBJ2-2, with 9 bases aligning to TRBD2. CDR1 is SNHLY, CDR2 FYNNEI, per germline. The CDR3 spans 14 residues. The V gene end was trimmed by 9 bases and the J gene end by 4 bases; junction bases not matched to a gene: 6. Here the CDR3 DNA reads TGTGCCAGTCAAAGGACTAGCGTCACCGGGGAGCTGTTTTTT. This translates into CASQRTSVTGELFF.

As for this clonotype: Since a much larger clone is just one base distant, this may be a read error. J is TRBJ2-7 and V is TRBV20-1; D possibly corresponds to TRBD2 (6 bases). V shed 3 bases and J shed 1 base, with 10 bases lying between them. Germline V gives CDR1 DFQATT, CDR2 SNEGSKA (reference sequence). The CDR3 consists of 13 residues. Here the CDR3 reads CSARRDPSYEQYF. The CDR3 DNA follows: TGCAGTGCTAGGCGGGACCCGTCCTACGAGCAGTACTTC.

Concerning this clonotype: The final CDR3 position lacks the conserved phenylalanine or tryptophan, pointing to a likely read error. The chain employs TRBV7-2 and TRBJ1-1; no definite D call. The CDR3 totals 14 residues. Germline V gene sequence: CDR1 SGHTA, CDR2 FQGNSA. The V end was cut by 5 bases, the J end by 4 bases, with 14 bases between. The CDR3 here is CASSIGRGGTEAFL. In DNA form, the CDR3 reads TGTGCCAGCAGCATTGGGCGGGGAGGCACTGAAGCTTTCCTT.

This clonotype has a handful of counts. The genes are TRBV7-9 and TRBJ1-2; 8 nucleotides match TRBD1. The CDR3 is 15 amino acids. The V gene end was trimmed by 6 bases and the J gene end by 3 bases; junction bases not matched to a gene: 9. The V gene's germline CDR1 is SEHNR and CDR2 FQNEAQ (reference sequence). The CDR3 loop reads CASRTNRGKDYGYTF. The DNA for the CDR3 is TGTGCCAGCAGGACGAACAGGGGGAAGGACTATGGCTACACCTTC.

This clonotype showed up just a few times. The gene calls are TRBV4-3 and TRBJ2-1, with 9 positions matching TRBD2. The CDR3 runs to 15 residues. The V gene's germline CDR1 is LGHNA and CDR2 YSLEER. V trimming: 0 bases; J trimming: 10 bases; junction bases outside the gene matches: 7. The CDR3 is CASSQDRGGAREQFF. CDR3 DNA sequence: TGCGCCAGCAGCCAAGATCGCGGGGGGGCCAGGGAGCAGTTCTTC.

CDR3 sequence reads: CASSSGLYTDTQYF. CDR3 bases: TGTGCCAGCAGCTCGGGACTCTACACAGATACGCAGTATTTT. The chain links TRBV5-4 to TRBJ2-3, with D perhaps TRBD2 (6 bases). The germline V gene has CDR1 SGHNT and CDR2 YYREEE (reference sequence). V shed 3 bases and J shed 2 bases, with 10 bases lying between them. This CDR3 comprises 14 residues.